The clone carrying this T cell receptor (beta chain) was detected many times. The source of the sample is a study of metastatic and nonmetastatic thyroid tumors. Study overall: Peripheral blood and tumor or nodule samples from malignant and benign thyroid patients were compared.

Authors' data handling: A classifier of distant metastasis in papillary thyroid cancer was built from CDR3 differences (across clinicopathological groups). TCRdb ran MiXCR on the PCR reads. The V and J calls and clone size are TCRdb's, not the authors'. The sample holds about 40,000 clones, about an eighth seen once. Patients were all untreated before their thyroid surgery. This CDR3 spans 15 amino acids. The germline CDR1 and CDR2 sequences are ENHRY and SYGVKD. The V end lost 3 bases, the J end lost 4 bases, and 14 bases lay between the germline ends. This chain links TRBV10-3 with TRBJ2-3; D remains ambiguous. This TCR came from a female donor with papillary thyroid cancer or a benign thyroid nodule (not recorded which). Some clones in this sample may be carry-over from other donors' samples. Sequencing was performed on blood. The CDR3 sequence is CAISDGVSSSDTQYF. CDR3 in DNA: TGTGCCATCAGTGATGGGGTCTCGAGCTCAGATACGCAGTATTTT.